This T cell receptor beta chain emerged from a study of blood T cell repertoires in COVID-19. Study-level background: The analysed material was cDNA or gDNA that came from T cells, B-cell-depleted T cells, or PBMCs.

Generated by immunoSEQ multiplex PCR, the TCRdb table keeps only in-frame clones and is missing some. The data hold hundreds of thousands of clones, with over 80% observed a single time. The sample taken for sequencing was peripheral blood. This clonotype originated in a woman aged 25-40 years with COVID-19, enrolled during active disease.

The CDR3 region has the DNA TGTGCCAGCGGTAGCGGGGGGGCTTCCTACAATGAGCAGTTCTTC. Amino acid sequence: CASGSGGASYNEQFF. The chain employs TRBV6-5 and TRBJ2-1; 11 bases line up with TRBD2. This CDR3 contains 15 residues. Germline CDR1 MNHEY, CDR2 SVGAGI. The ends lost 8 bases at V and 1 base at J; junction bases unmatched: 4.